Here is one TCR beta chain with its context. Per the germline V gene, CDR1 is SNHLY and CDR2 is FYNNEI. The CDR3 totals 17 residues. The V end was cut by 3 bases, the J end by 2 bases, with 17 bases between. This entry is derived from a study of blood T cell repertoires in COVID-19. In the source study's methods: Amplification from reference gene primers served as the basis for estimated nucleated cell counts. Clones were read by immunoSEQ multiplex PCR, and TCRdb kept only the in-frame ones, dropping some. V, J and clone size derive from that table, while D and trimming were established from the DNA sequence. The sample carries hundreds of thousands of clones, roughly 89% recorded once.

The chain uses TRBV2 and TRBJ2-4, with TRBD1 as a possible D gene (5 bases). The clonotype comes from a man in his sixties who had recovered from COVID-19. The material sequenced was peripheral blood. The CDR3 nucleotides read TGTGCCAGCAGTGAGTCGGTCTGGGGCGAAACCAAAAACATTCAGTACTTC. The encoded protein is CASSESVWGETKNIQYF.